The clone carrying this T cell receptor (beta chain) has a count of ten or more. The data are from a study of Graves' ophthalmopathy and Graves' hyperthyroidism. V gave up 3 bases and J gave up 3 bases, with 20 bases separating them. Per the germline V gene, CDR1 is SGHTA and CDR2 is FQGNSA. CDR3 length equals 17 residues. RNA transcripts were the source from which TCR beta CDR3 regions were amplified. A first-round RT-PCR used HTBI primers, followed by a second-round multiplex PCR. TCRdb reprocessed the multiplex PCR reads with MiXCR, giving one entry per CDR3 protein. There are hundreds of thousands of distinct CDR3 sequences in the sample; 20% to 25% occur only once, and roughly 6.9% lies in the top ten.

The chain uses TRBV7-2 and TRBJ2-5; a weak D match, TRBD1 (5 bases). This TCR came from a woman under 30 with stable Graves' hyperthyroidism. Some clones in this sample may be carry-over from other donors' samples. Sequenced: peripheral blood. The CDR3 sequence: CASSLSFDRRGEETQYF. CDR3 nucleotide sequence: TGTGCCAGCAGCTTGAGTTTTGACAGAAGGGGCGAAGAGACCCAGTACTTC.